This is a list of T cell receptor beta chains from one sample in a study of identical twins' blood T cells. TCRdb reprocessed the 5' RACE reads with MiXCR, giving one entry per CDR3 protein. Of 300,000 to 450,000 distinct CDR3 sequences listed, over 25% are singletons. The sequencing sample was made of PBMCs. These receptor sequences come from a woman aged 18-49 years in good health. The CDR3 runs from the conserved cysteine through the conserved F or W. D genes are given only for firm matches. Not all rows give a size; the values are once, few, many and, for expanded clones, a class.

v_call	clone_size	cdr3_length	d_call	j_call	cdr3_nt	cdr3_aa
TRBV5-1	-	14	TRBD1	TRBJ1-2	TGCGCCAGCAGCTGGGGGACAGAAAGATATGGCTACACCTTC	CASSWGTERYGYTF
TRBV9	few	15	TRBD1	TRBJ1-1	TGTGCCAGCAGCTCCAGGACAGGGAGGAACACTGAAGCTTTCTTT	CASSSRTGRNTEAFF
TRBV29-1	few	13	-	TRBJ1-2	TGCAGCGTTGGATCCGGAAGCCTCTATGGCTACACCTTC	CSVGSGSLYGYTF
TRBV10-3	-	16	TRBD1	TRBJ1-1	TGTGCCATCAGTGAGCAGACAGGGCCTTTGAACACTGAAGCTTTCTTT	CAISEQTGPLNTEAFF
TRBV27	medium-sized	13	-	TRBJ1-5	TGCGCCAGCAGCTTGGGAAGCAATCAGCCCCAGCATTTT	CASSLGSNQPQHF
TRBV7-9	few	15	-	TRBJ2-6	TGTGCCAGCTCCCGACTGACATCTGGGGCCAACGTCCTGACTTTC	CASSRLTSGANVLTF
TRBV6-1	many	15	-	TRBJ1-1	TGTGCCAGCAGTGAAGGCCCCAGGAAGTCGAAGAGGGCTTTCTTT	CASSEGPRKSKRAFF
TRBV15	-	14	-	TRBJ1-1	TGTGCCACTACGGCAGGGTTTGGGAACACTGAAGCTTTCTTT	CATTAGFGNTEAFF
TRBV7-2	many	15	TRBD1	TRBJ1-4	TGTGCCAGCAGCTTAGGGACAGGGGGTAACGAAAAACTGTTTTTT	CASSLGTGGNEKLFF
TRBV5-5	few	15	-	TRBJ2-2	TGTGCCAGCAGCTTGGTTGGCGCGAACACCGGGGAGCTGTTTTTT	CASSLVGANTGELFF
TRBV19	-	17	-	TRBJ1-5	TGTGCCAGTACCCTCGAGGGAGCTTCTTATAGTGGTCAGCCCCAGCATTTT	CASTLEGASYSGQPQHF
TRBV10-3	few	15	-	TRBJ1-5	TGTGCCATCAGTGAGTCAGGGGACAGCAATCAGCCCCAGCATTTT	CAISESGDSNQPQHF
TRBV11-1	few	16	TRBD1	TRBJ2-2	TGTGCCAGCAGCCTGCTGGGACAGGGATTTACCGGGGAGCTGTTTTTT	CASSLLGQGFTGELFF
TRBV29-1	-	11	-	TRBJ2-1	TGCAGCGTGACTAGTATCTATGAGCAGTTCTTC	CSVTSIYEQFF
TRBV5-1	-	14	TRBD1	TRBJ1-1	TGCGCCAGCAGCTTATCAGGACAGGGAACTGAAGCTTTCTTT	CASSLSGQGTEAFF
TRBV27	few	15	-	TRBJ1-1	TGTGCCAGCAGTTTAAATGGGGTTGGGAACACTGAAGCTTTCTTT	CASSLNGVGNTEAFF
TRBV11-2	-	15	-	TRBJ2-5	TGTGCCAGCAGCGCACTTATCAGAGTCCAAGAGACCCAGTACTTC	CASSALIRVQETQYF
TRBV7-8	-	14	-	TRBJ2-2	TGTGCCAGCAGGCTTGATGCGAACACCGGGGAGCTGTTTTTT	CASRLDANTGELFF
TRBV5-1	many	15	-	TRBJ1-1	TGCGCCAGCAGCTTCTCCGGCACTAGGAACACTGAAGCTTTCTTT	CASSFSGTRNTEAFF
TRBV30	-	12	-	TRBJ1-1	TGTGCCTGCCCCAGGGGCCCCACTGAAGCTTTCTTT	CACPRGPTEAFF
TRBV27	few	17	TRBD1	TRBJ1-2	TGTGCCAGCAGTTTACGGGTCCCGCGGGGACAGGGGCATGGCTACACCTTC	CASSLRVPRGQGHGYTF
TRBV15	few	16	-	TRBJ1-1	TGTGCCACCAGCAGAGTCACAGATACGGGGAACACTGAAGCTTTCTTT	CATSRVTDTGNTEAFF
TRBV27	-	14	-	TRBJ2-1	TGTGCCAGCAGTGTTACCCGTTCCTACAATGAGCAGTTCTTC	CASSVTRSYNEQFF
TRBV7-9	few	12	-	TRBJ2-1	TGTGCCATCGGACAGTACTACAATGAGCAGTTCTTC	CAIGQYYNEQFF
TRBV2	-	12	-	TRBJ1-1	TGTGCCAGCAGGGACTTGGAAACTGAAGCTTTCTTT	CASRDLETEAFF
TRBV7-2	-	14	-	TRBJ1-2	TGTGCCAGCAGCCCTCCAGGAGTTGACTATGGCTACACCTTC	CASSPPGVDYGYTF
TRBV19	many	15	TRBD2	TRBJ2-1	TGTGCCAGTAGCTACTCCGGGACTAGTCGGCTTGAGCAGTTCTTC	CASSYSGTSRLEQFF
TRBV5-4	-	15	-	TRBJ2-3	TGTGCCAGCAGCTTGTCGGTGTTGGGCACAGATACGCAGTATTTT	CASSLSVLGTDTQYF
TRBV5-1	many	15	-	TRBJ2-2	TGCGCCAGCAGCTTGGTTGCGGGGAACACCGGGGAGCTGTTTTTT	CASSLVAGNTGELFF
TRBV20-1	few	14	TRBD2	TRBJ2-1	TGCAGTGCTAGTAGCGGGAGCTCCTACAATGAGCAGTTCTTC	CSASSGSSYNEQFF
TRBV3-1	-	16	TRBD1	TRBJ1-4	TGTGCCAGCAGCCAAGGGGACAGGCTCGTGCAGGAAAAACTGTTTTTT	CASSQGDRLVQEKLFF
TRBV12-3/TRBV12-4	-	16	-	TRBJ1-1	TGTGCCAGCAGTTTGGGTCGTGAGAGATTGAACACTGAAGCTTTCTTT	CASSLGRERLNTEAFF
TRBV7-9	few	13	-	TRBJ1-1	TGTGCCAGCAGCTTAATCGGACCCACTGAAGCTTTCTTT	CASSLIGPTEAFF
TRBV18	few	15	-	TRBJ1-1	TGTGCCAGCTCACCCGAGACGGATCTGAACACTGAAGCTTTCTTT	CASSPETDLNTEAFF
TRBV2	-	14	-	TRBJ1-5	TGTGCCAGCAGTGATCCCTTTCGCGATCAGCCCCAGCATTTT	CASSDPFRDQPQHF
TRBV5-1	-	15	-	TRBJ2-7	TGCGCCAGCAGCTTGGAGTCAGGGGAGACCTACGAGCAGTACTTC	CASSLESGETYEQYF
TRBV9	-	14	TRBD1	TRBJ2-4	TGTGCCAGCAGCGTAGAGGGACAGGGAAACATTCAGTACTTC	CASSVEGQGNIQYF
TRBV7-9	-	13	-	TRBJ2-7	TGTGCCAGCAGCTTTTCCTACGGCTACGAGCAGTACTTC	CASSFSYGYEQYF
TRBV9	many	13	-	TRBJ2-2	TGTGCCAGCAGCGGACAGGTGGCCCGGGAGCTGTTTTTT	CASSGQVARELFF
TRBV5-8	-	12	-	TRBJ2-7	TGTGTCAGCAGCTCGGACGTTAGTGAGCAGTACTTC	CVSSSDVSEQYF
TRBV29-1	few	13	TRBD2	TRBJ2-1	TGCAGCGGTTTAGCGGGTCCCTACAATGAGCAGTTCTTC	CSGLAGPYNEQFF
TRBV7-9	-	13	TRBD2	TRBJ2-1	TGTGCCAGCACCCGGGGGGATTACAATGAGCAGTTCTTC	CASTRGDYNEQFF
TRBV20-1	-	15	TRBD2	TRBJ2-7	TGCAGTGCTTTACCGGGACTAGCGGTCTCCTACGAGCAGTACTTC	CSALPGLAVSYEQYF
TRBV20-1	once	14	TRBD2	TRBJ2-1	TGCAGTGCGCCGCAGGGTAGCGGGAGTCTTGAGCAGTTCTTC	CSAPQGSGSLEQFF
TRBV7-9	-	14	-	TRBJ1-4	TGTGCCAGCAGCTTAACAGGGTCGGCTGAAAAACTGTTTTTT	CASSLTGSAEKLFF
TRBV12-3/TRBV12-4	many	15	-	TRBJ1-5	TGTGCCAGCAGTTTCCGGGGGCTCCGGGATCAGCCCCAGCATTTT	CASSFRGLRDQPQHF
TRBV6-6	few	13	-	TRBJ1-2	TGTGCCAGCGCAGTTGACCCACGAGAAGGCTACACCTTC	CASAVDPREGYTF
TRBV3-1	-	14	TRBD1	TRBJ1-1	TGTGCCAGCAGCCGCAGGGGGCCCAACACTGAAGCTTTCTTT	CASSRRGPNTEAFF
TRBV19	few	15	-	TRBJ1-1	TGTGCCAGTAGAGGAAAGGACGGCCTGAACACTGAAGCTTTCTTT	CASRGKDGLNTEAFF
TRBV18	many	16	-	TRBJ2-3	TGTGCCAGCTCACCAATCGCCCTAAGGGCCACAGATACGCAGTATTTT	CASSPIALRATDTQYF
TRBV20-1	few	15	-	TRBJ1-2	TGCAGTGCTTTGACTCCGCCGAGCCTCGTTAATGGCTACACCTTC	CSALTPPSLVNGYTF
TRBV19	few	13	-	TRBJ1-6	TGTGCCAGTAGTGGAAGTAACGATTCACCCCTCCACTTT	CASSGSNDSPLHF
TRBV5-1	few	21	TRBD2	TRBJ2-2	TGCGCCAGCAGCCCACTAGAGGCATCGGGACTAGCGGGGGCTGACACCGGGGAGCTGTTTTTT	CASSPLEASGLAGADTGELFF
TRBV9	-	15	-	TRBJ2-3	TGTGCCAGCAGCGTAGCGGGTCCCCTCACAGATACGCAGTATTTT	CASSVAGPLTDTQYF
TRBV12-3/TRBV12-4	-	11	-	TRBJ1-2	TGTGCCAGCAGTGGACAGTATGGCTACACCTTC	CASSGQYGYTF
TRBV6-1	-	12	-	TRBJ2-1	TGTGCCAGCAGTTCTGGGGGCGATGAGCAGTTCTTC	CASSSGGDEQFF